What follows are 19 T cell receptor beta chains derived from one specimen sequenced in a study of T-cell reconstitution after alpha-beta-depleted transplantation in children. Unique molecular identifiers were used in preparing the TCRbeta library. Each CDR3 protein gets one entry after TCRdb re-called the PCR reads with MiXCR. The sample yields 500,000 to 750,000 distinct CDR3 sequences, 10% to 15% seen once. The sequenced sample was PBMCs, mostly from graft donor cells, obtained 360 days after TCRalphabeta/CD19-depleted stem cell transplant. These TCRs come from a male patient between 5 and 17 years old who had a stem cell transplant for acute myeloid leukemia, so the T cells may come from the graft donor.

This clonotype was observed a few times. This chain connects TRBV5-4 to TRBJ2-7, with TRBD2 matching over 14 bases. The CDR3 consists of 16 residues. Germline V gene sequence: CDR1 SGHNT, CDR2 YYREEE (reference sequence). Trimming at V came to 4 bases and at J to 5 bases, leaving 8 bases not matched to a gene. As DNA, the CDR3 is TGTGCCAGCAGCCTGGGACTAGCGGGGGTCGGAGACGAGCAGTACTTC. Encoded protein: CASSLGLAGVGDEQYF.

On this clonotype: One end of the junction varies from germline; a read error may be responsible. The chain recombines TRBV3-1 with TRBJ2-6; 7 bases match TRBD2. Looked up from germline, CDR1 is LGHDT and CDR2 is YNNKEL (reference sequence). This CDR3 is 24 amino acids long. The CDR3 is CASSKELDGSAGRVGPVGANVLTF. Here the CDR3 DNA reads TGTGCTAGCAGCAAAGAACTTGACGGGTCAGCAGGGAGGGTAGGTCCCGTTGGGGCCAACGTCCTGACTTTC.

This clonotype was recorded a few times. The gene calls are TRBV25-1 and TRBJ2-7; TRBD2 agrees at 7 bases. The V gene's germline CDR1 is MGHDK and CDR2 SYGVNS. The V segment lost 7 bases and the J segment 3 bases; nucleotides outside the gene matches: 6. The CDR3 extends over 13 amino acids. CDR3 in DNA: TGTGCCAGCACCGGGGGAGGGAACTACGAGCAGTACTTC. Its translation is CASTGGGNYEQYF.

The rearrangement uses TRBV6-2 or TRBV6-3 and TRBJ2-7, with D possibly matching TRBD2 (6 bases). CDR3 length: 13 amino acids. With 5 bases removed from V and 3 bases from J, the gap between germline ends came to 11 bases. Germline V lookup: CDR1 MNHEY, CDR2 SVGEGT. CDR3: CASSRDSRYEQYF. DNA of the CDR3: TGTGCCAGCAGTCGGGACTCGCGCTACGAGCAGTACTTC.

This chain connects TRBV28 to TRBJ1-5, with D maybe TRBD1 (5 bases). V dropped 1 base and J dropped 6 bases, with 7 bases sitting between them. The CDR3 length is 13 residues. From germline, CDR1 is MDHEN and CDR2 SYDVKM. The CDR3 loop reads CASSLLGPQPQHF. As DNA, the CDR3 is TGTGCCAGCAGTTTATTGGGGCCTCAGCCCCAGCATTTT.

This clonotype was counted only a few times. This chain uses TRBV30 with TRBJ1-4; TRBD1 matches at 7 bases. V lost 1 base, J lost 6 bases, and 2 bases stayed unmatched. Germline V gene sequence: CDR1 GTSNPN, CDR2 SVGIG (reference sequence). The CDR3 runs 13 residues. In DNA form, the CDR3 reads TGTGCCTGGAGTGGACAGGGAGATGAAAAACTGTTTTTT. Protein: CAWSGQGDEKLFF.

This clonotype turned up a few times. The chain is built from TRBV12-3 or TRBV12-4 and TRBJ1-5; 9 positions match TRBD1. Trimming cost V 4 bases and J 1 base; bases outside gene matches: 5. This CDR3 contains 16 residues. In DNA form, the CDR3 reads TGTGCCAGCAGTTCCTGGACAGGGGTAAGCAATCAGCCCCAGCATTTT. It encodes CASSSWTGVSNQPQHF.

In this sample, this clonotype turned up many times. V and J are TRBV2 and TRBJ2-7; D is undetermined. The CDR3 sequence is 14 residues long. V was trimmed by 6 bases and J by 2 bases, leaving 14 bases between them. Germline lookup yields CDR1 SNHLY and CDR2 FYNNEI. CDR3: CASRPPFPTYEQYF. CDR3 in DNA: TGTGCCAGCAGACCCCCATTCCCAACCTACGAGCAGTACTTC.

This clonotype was detected only a few times. J is TRBJ2-1 and V is TRBV11-2, with TRBD1 identical over 7 bases. The length of the CDR3 is 15 residues. The ends lost 7 bases at V and 7 bases at J; junction bases unmatched: 13. Germline CDR1 and CDR2: SGHAT and FQNNGV. CDR3: CASKRGLRGSNEQFF. In DNA form, the CDR3 reads TGTGCCAGCAAGAGAGGGCTCAGGGGGTCAAATGAGCAGTTCTTC.

This clonotype was seen a handful of times. The chain recombines TRBV7-6 with TRBJ2-7; D may be TRBD1 (5 bases). CDR1 and CDR2 from the germline V gene are SGHVS and FNYEAQ. The CDR3 runs to 14 residues. The V end lost 1 base, the J end lost 5 bases, and 12 bases lay between the germline ends. CDR3 nucleotides: TGTGCCAGCAGCTTAGGTACAGGCTTGCACGAGCAGTACTTC. Residues: CASSLGTGLHEQYF.

DNA of the CDR3: TGTGCCAGCTCACCCCAGGGGACAAACACCGGGGAGCTGTTTTTT. Translating it yields CASSPQGTNTGELFF. This sequence joins TRBV18 and TRBJ2-2, with D possibly being TRBD1 (6 bases). Germline V lookup: CDR1 KGHSH, CDR2 LQKENI. This CDR3 is 15 amino acids long. The V and J ends lost 3 bases and 2 bases respectively, with 10 bases between them.

The chain recombines TRBV15 with TRBJ2-2; TRBD1 is a possible D gene (6 bases). This CDR3 comprises 19 residues. Germline V gives CDR1 LNHNV, CDR2 YYDKDF (reference sequence). Trimming took 1 base from V and 0 from J, leaving 18 bases between them. The CDR3 nucleotides are TGTGCCACCAGCAGAGTGGGGATACAGGGTCTGTCGAACACCGGGGAGCTGTTTTTT. Protein product: CATSRVGIQGLSNTGELFF.

As for this clonotype: This sequence may be a read error, since a much larger clone differs from it by one base. The V call is TRBV27, the J call TRBJ1-2, with 7 bases lining up with TRBD1. Trimming cost V 6 bases and J 3 bases; bases outside gene matches: 4. Germline V CDR1 and CDR2: MNHEY, SMNVEV (reference sequence). The CDR3 is made up of 13 amino acids. CDR3 in amino acids: CASSPGQYYGYTF. The CDR3 DNA sequence: TGTGCCAGCAGCCCGGGACAGTACTATGGCTACACCTTC.

This clonotype was detected only a few times. The chain uses TRBV7-9 and TRBJ2-7, with a tentative D call TRBD2 (5 bases). The CDR3 loop spans 14 amino acids. V lost 3 bases to trimming and J lost 4 bases, with 13 bases between them. Germline CDR1 reads SEHNR; CDR2 reads FQNEAQ (reference sequence). The CDR3: CASSLGIRGYEQYF. The CDR3 DNA is TGTGCCAGCAGCTTGGGGATCCGCGGGTACGAGCAGTACTTC.

This sequence joins TRBV7-9 and TRBJ2-7, with D possibly being TRBD1 or TRBD2 (5 bases each). The CDR3 totals 14 residues. The V end lost 5 bases, the J end lost 7 bases, and 18 bases lay between the germline ends. Per germline, CDR1 SEHNR and CDR2 FQNEAQ (reference sequence). The CDR3 loop reads CASSPRRGEREQYF. DNA for the CDR3: TGTGCCAGCAGCCCCCGAAGGGGAGAGAGGGAGCAGTACTTC.

This clonotype occurred a few times. The rearrangement uses TRBV7-2 and TRBJ2-1, with D perhaps TRBD1 (5 bases). Germline CDR1 reads SGHTA; CDR2 reads FQGNSA. CDR3 size: 14 residues. V gave up 5 bases and J gave up 9 bases, with 17 bases separating them. The DNA of the CDR3 is TGTGCCAGCAGCCCAGACAAGGGGCACAGTGAGCAGTTCTTC. Its translation: CASSPDKGHSEQFF.

This clonotype appeared a few times. The chain combines TRBV20-1 with TRBJ2-7, with 7 nucleotides matching TRBD1. The CDR3 runs 15 residues. With 5 bases clipped from V and 0 bases from J, the junction kept 10 bases outside the gene matches. Germline CDR1 DFQATT, CDR2 SNEGSKA (reference sequence). The CDR3 DNA reads as TGCAGTGCTCCATACAGGGGCTATTACTCCTACGAGCAGTACTTC. It specifies CSAPYRGYYSYEQYF.

This rearrangement joins TRBV7-3 to TRBJ1-1, with D hard to call. This CDR3 region has 13 residues. The germline gives CDR1 SGHTA, CDR2 FQGTGA. Trimming took 0 bases from V and 6 from J, leaving 8 bases between them. CDR3 sequence reads: CASSLTPGSEAFF. CDR3 DNA: TGTGCCAGCAGCTTAACCCCCGGGTCTGAAGCTTTCTTT.

V and J are TRBV6-2 or TRBV6-3 and TRBJ2-7, with 9 bases fitting TRBD2. V lost 2 bases, J lost 0 bases, and 5 bases stayed unmatched. Germline CDR1 reads MNHEY; CDR2 reads SVGEGT. CDR3 length: 16 amino acids. In nucleotides, the CDR3 is TGTGCCAGCAGTTACGCAGCAGCGGGAGGCTCCTACGAGCAGTACTTC. Amino acids: CASSYAAAGGSYEQYF.